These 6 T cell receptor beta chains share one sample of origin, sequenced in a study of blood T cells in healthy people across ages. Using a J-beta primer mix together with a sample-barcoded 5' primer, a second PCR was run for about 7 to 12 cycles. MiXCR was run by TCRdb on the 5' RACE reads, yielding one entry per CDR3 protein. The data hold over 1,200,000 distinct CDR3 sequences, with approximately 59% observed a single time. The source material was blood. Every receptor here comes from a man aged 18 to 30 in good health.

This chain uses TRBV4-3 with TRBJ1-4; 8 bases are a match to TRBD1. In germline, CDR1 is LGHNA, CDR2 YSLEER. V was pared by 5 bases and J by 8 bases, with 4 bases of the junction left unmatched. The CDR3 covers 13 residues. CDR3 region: CASSTQGGEKLFF. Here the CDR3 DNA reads TGCGCCAGCAGCACACAGGGGGGAGAAAAACTGTTTTTT.

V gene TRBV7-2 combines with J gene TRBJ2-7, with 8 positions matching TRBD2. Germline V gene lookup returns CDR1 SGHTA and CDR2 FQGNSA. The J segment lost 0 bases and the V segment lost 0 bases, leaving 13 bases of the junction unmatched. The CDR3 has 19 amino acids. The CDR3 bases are TGTGCCAGCAGCTTAGCTGGGAGCGGGGGCCGCCTATTCTCCTACGAGCAGTACTTC. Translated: CASSLAGSGGRLFSYEQYF.

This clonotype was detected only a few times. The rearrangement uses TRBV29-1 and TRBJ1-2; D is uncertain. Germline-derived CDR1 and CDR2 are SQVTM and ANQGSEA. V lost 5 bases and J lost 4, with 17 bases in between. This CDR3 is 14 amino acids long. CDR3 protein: CSVHSFGETYGYTF. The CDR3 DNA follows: TGCAGCGTTCATTCTTTCGGGGAGACCTATGGCTACACCTTC.

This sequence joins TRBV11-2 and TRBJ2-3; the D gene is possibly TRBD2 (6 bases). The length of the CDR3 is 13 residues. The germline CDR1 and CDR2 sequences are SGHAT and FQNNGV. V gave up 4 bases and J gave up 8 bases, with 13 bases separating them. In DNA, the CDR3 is TGTGCCAGCAGCTCCGTGAACGGGGGTACGCAGTATTTT. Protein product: CASSSVNGGTQYF.

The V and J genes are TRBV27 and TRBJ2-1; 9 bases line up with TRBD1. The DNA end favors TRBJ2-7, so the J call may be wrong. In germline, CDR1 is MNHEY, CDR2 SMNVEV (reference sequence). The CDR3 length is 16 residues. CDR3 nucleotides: TGTGCCAGCAGAACATTACAGGGGGCTCCCTACAATGAGCAGTACTTC. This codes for CASRTLQGAPYNEQYF.

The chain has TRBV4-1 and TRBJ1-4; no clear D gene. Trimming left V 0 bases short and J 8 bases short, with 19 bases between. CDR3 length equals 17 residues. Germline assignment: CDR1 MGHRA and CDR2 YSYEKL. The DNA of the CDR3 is TGCGCCAGCAGCCAAGATTGGGCAGTCGCGAGTTTGGAAAAACTGTTTTTT. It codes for CASSQDWAVASLEKLFF.